This TCR beta chain was captured in a study of identical twins (dated by TCRdb to the mid-2010s). About the full investigation: To test whether fetal clonotypes persist, this study deep-sequenced TCR alpha and beta repertoires from monozygotic twins, from unrelated adults of various ages, and from cord blood. To rule out contamination, replicate twin experiments were performed at different times with different library preparation protocols.

From the cysteine up to the phenylalanine, the CDR3 has a length of 16 residues. The sequence is cut down to CDR3 DNA, 48 bases in frame from base 1. CDR1 and CDR2, per the germline V gene, are SGHRS and YFSETQ. Trimming removed 2 bases from V and 8 bases from J, leaving 21 bases between the germline ends. This clonotype is a singleton in its sample. Its binding antigen is unknown. Base quality data are lacking; no much larger clone is found one base away. Weak support is all one read offers. What the study reported, not specific to this receptor: Compared with coincidental sharing between unrelated individuals, out-of-frame TCR alpha sequences shared between twins showed an excess of sequences with low generation probability. In beta out-of-frame sequences, excess twin sharing was weaker, because having fewer shared sequences lowered the signal-to-noise ratio. Because the same donors could not be followed over many years, the conclusions depended on cross-sectional statistical analysis. Abundant cord blood beta clonotypes carried fewer insertions; young adult naive repertoires showed a weaker similar trend, while memory repertoires showed none. Out-of-frame TCR alpha sharing in monozygotic twins was systematically underestimated by recombination models, whereas sharing between unrelated individuals was in agreement with the recombination models. Invariant T cells such as MAIT and iNKT could partly confound zero-insertion analyses, although diverse VJ usage argued against such confounding for most clonotypes.

Library construction relied on 5' RACE. For sequencing, an Illumina HiSeq 2000 was employed. A universal primer binding site was added through template switching, and the final cDNA carried a unique molecular identifier so that TCR cDNA molecules could be counted accurately. Specific primers in the conserved constant-segment region were used to synthesize first-strand cDNA for TCR alpha and beta chains. To control for contamination, every cDNA library carried two barcodes: a SMART-Mk sample barcode plus Illumina barcodes. TruSeq adapter sequences, together with Illumina sample barcodes, were added in two successive PCR steps. Sequencing of the TCR alpha and beta cDNA libraries was done on the Illumina HiSeq platform using custom primers. In the original analysis: Raw reads were processed with MiGEC to extract unique molecular identifiers, and MiXCR was used to determine CDR3 positions. Recombination models were inferred per individual with the repgenHMM and IGoR tools using an EM algorithm. The tcR package in R was used for shared clonotype analysis, with sharing normalized by the product of cloneset sizes. Out-of-frame nonproductive sequences were analyzed to study raw recombination free of thymic and clonal selection effects. In-frame beta chains were kept once TCRdb had trimmed the public reads at Q25 with fastp and called clones with MiXCR. Entries are consolidated by CDR3 protein sequence, retaining the most common genes and DNA. These V and J calls are TCRdb output, not the study's own analysis. Counted in this sample were hundreds of thousands of distinct CDR3 sequences; over 20% of them appeared once. The ten largest clones capture 4% to 4.5% of the sample.

All donors were healthy Caucasians. Three pairs of female monozygotic twins, all aged roughly 18 to 29 years, were included in the twin cohort. The RNA used for TCR libraries was isolated from peripheral blood mononuclear cells. These data were also reused for a study on T cells expressing NK-cell markers. From that second study: TCR beta-chain repertoires were profiled in sorted CD3+CD56+NKG2C+, CD3+CD56+NKG2C- and CD3+CD56-NKG2C+ T-cell subsets from eight donors. Among the eight sequenced donors, only one was HCMV-seronegative, while the other seven were HCMV-seropositive. To restrict sorting to alphabetaTCR-expressing T cells, an anti-gammadeltaTCR antibody was added in several experiments. In a handful of donors, the dominant CD3+CD56+NKG2C+ clonotypes were among the top 10 CD8+ clonotypes and accounted for about 1.0-8% of CD8+ T cells. Those dominant clonotypes were again the most abundant among CD3+CD56-NKG2C+ cells in a few donors, at about 28.3-60.1%. It remained unclear whether the expanded NKG2C-expressing T cell clones were specific for HCMV antigens. The eight sequenced donors were randomly selected healthy volunteers, three men and five women. A commercial ELISA kit detecting HCMV-specific IgG in serum was used to determine HCMV serostatus. For roughly 6 donors, bulk peripheral blood T-cell repertoires were additionally sequenced from unsorted PBMC. Reads were demultiplexed and grouped by UMI with MIGEC, and clonotypes were assembled and quantified with MiTCR. Only TCR cDNA sequences supported by at least two reads were kept to exclude erroneous sequences. The tcR package was used for downstream repertoire analysis, and clonotypes were matched across fractions by CDR3 nucleotide sequence plus V segment. VDJmatch was used to annotate antigen specificity against VDJdb, with one amino acid substitution allowed in CDR3.

The chain links TRBV5-1 with TRBJ2-3; 6 matching bases give a weak D call of TRBD1. The sample taken for sequencing was PBMCs. The source is a woman aged 18-35 years in good health. This receptor has the CDR3 CASSLRAEAQGSTQYF. The sequence in DNA is TGCGCCAGCAGCTTAAGAGCGGAGGCTCAGGGGTCTACGCAGTATTTT.